This T cell receptor (beta chain) stems from a study of PD-1 blockade in classical Hodgkin lymphoma. Profiled with immunoSEQ multiplex PCR; TCRdb holds only in-frame clones, not every one. Seen here are around 30,000 clones, just over 90% observed once, and the top ten hold under 4%. Germline trimming cut 4 bases from V and 2 bases from J; bases unmatched to any gene: 13. The CDR3 runs to 19 residues. Germline CDR1 reads SGHKS; CDR2 reads YYEKEE (reference sequence). As to time point: newly diagnosed, previously untreated cHL patient sample. V usage is TRBV5-5 and J usage is TRBJ2-7, with 15 bases fitting TRBD2. Sequences were obtained from peripheral blood mononuclear cells (PBMCs). The TCR comes from a human donor with classical Hodgkin lymphoma. This chain's CDR3 is CASSGSGTSGRPSTYEQYF. CDR3 sequence (DNA): TGTGCCAGCAGCGGTTCGGGGACTAGCGGGAGGCCCAGTACCTACGAGCAGTACTTC.